These T cell receptor beta chains were read from a single sample in a study of metastatic and nonmetastatic thyroid tumors. TCRdb re-called the PCR reads via MiXCR. The sample includes 5,700 or so clones, over 35% seen only once; the top ten take 35%. Sequencing input: adjacent normal tissue. The origin of the receptors is a female donor with papillary thyroid cancer or a benign thyroid nodule (not recorded which). Some clones in this sample may be carry-over from other donors' samples. Each CDR3 is given with its conserved first and last residue. The D gene is left open where the match is weak. Size is stated for part of the rows, as once, few or many counts, or as a class when the clone is expanded.

v_gene: TRBV2
j_gene: TRBJ2-3
d_gene: -
abundance: -
CDR3aa: CASRGRLPGRTDTQYF
CDR3nt: TGTGCCAGCAGGGGAAGACTACCAGGGCGCACAGATACGCAGTATTTT

v_gene: TRBV10-3
j_gene: TRBJ2-7
d_gene: TRBD2
abundance: -
CDR3aa: CAISDSGTSGDNEQYF
CDR3nt: TGTGCCATCAGTGACTCCGGGACTAGCGGGGACAACGAGCAGTACTTC

v_gene: TRBV11-1
j_gene: TRBJ2-7
d_gene: -
abundance: -
CDR3aa: CASSIGPGASYEQYF
CDR3nt: TGTGCCAGCAGCATCGGTCCGGGAGCCTCCTACGAGCAGTACTTC

v_gene: TRBV20-1
j_gene: TRBJ2-5
d_gene: -
abundance: -
CDR3aa: CSANGGRETQYF
CDR3nt: TGCAGTGCTAATGGGGGCAGGGAGACCCAGTACTTC

v_gene: TRBV12-3/TRBV12-4
j_gene: TRBJ1-1
d_gene: -
abundance: -
CDR3aa: CASSYRGGGTEAFF
CDR3nt: TGTGCCAGCAGTTACCGTGGAGGGGGCACTGAAGCTTTCTTT

v_gene: TRBV6-1
j_gene: TRBJ2-5
d_gene: -
abundance: few
CDR3aa: CASSEDQGETQYF
CDR3nt: TGTGCCAGCAGTGAAGACCAAGGGGAGACCCAGTACTTC

v_gene: TRBV12-3/TRBV12-4
j_gene: TRBJ2-7
d_gene: -
abundance: many
CDR3aa: CASSRTGYEQYF
CDR3nt: TGTGCCAGCAGTCGGACTGGCTACGAGCAGTACTTC

v_gene: TRBV27
j_gene: TRBJ1-6
d_gene: -
abundance: -
CDR3aa: CASSPYVVGLDSPLHF
CDR3nt: TGTGCCAGCAGTCCCTACGTCGTAGGGTTGGATTCACCCCTCCACTTT

v_gene: TRBV12-3/TRBV12-4
j_gene: TRBJ2-3
d_gene: TRBD2
abundance: few
CDR3aa: CASSLAGGPLFTDTQYF
CDR3nt: TGTGCCAGCAGTTTAGCGGGAGGGCCATTATTCACAGATACGCAGTATTTT

v_gene: TRBV6-6
j_gene: TRBJ2-5
d_gene: -
abundance: few
CDR3aa: CASSYDPNSGQETQYF
CDR3nt: TGTGCCAGCAGTTACGACCCCAACTCCGGGCAAGAGACCCAGTACTTC

v_gene: TRBV6-2/TRBV6-3
j_gene: TRBJ1-4
d_gene: -
abundance: -
CDR3aa: CASSDEPATNEKLFF
CDR3nt: TGTGCCAGCAGTGATGAACCCGCAACTAATGAAAAACTGTTTTTT

v_gene: TRBV5-1
j_gene: TRBJ2-7
d_gene: -
abundance: -
CDR3aa: CASSGPPYNEQYF
CDR3nt: TGCGCCAGCAGCGGACCCCCATATAACGAGCAGTACTTC

v_gene: TRBV4-2
j_gene: TRBJ2-7
d_gene: TRBD2
abundance: medium-sized
CDR3aa: CASSQDPSGNSYEQYF
CDR3nt: TGTGCCAGCAGCCAAGACCCTAGCGGGAACTCCTACGAGCAGTACTTC

v_gene: TRBV24-1
j_gene: TRBJ2-6
d_gene: TRBD1
abundance: few
CDR3aa: CATSDTGTGGPGANVLTF
CDR3nt: TGTGCCACCAGTGATACCGGGACAGGGGGTCCCGGGGCCAACGTCCTGACTTTC

v_gene: TRBV20-1
j_gene: TRBJ1-4
d_gene: -
abundance: -
CDR3aa: CSASSVIGGEKLLF
CDR3nt: TGCAGTGCTAGTTCTGTAATCGGCGGTGAAAAACTGCTTTTT

v_gene: TRBV20-1
j_gene: TRBJ2-7
d_gene: TRBD1
abundance: once
CDR3aa: CSVRRFGQDTYEQYF
CDR3nt: TGCAGTGTCCGAAGATTTGGACAGGACACCTACGAGCAGTACTTC

v_gene: TRBV27
j_gene: TRBJ2-6
d_gene: -
abundance: -
CDR3aa: CASSRGTGVSGANVLTF
CDR3nt: TGTGCCAGTTCCCGAGGGACGGGGGTCTCTGGGGCCAACGTCCTGACTTTC

v_gene: TRBV6-5
j_gene: TRBJ1-2
d_gene: -
abundance: few
CDR3aa: CASSYLGGFYGYTF
CDR3nt: TGTGCCAGCAGTTACTTAGGAGGGTTCTATGGCTACACCTTC

v_gene: TRBV12-3/TRBV12-4
j_gene: TRBJ1-2
d_gene: -
abundance: few
CDR3aa: CASSLSYTNYGYTF
CDR3nt: TGTGCCAGCAGTTTATCGTATACTAACTATGGCTACACCTTC

v_gene: TRBV3-1
j_gene: TRBJ2-2
d_gene: -
abundance: -
CDR3aa: CASSIGTPSTGELFF
CDR3nt: TGTGCCAGCAGCATCGGGACACCTAGTACCGGGGAGCTGTTTTTT

v_gene: TRBV12-3/TRBV12-4
j_gene: TRBJ2-1
d_gene: TRBD1
abundance: -
CDR3aa: CASSFQQGGDEQFF
CDR3nt: TGTGCCAGCAGTTTTCAGCAAGGGGGCGATGAGCAGTTCTTC

v_gene: TRBV5-1
j_gene: TRBJ2-1
d_gene: TRBD2
abundance: -
CDR3aa: CASSLGPGTSAYNEQFF
CDR3nt: TGCGCCAGCAGCTTGGGGCCCGGGACTAGCGCTTACAATGAGCAGTTCTTC

v_gene: TRBV6-2/TRBV6-3
j_gene: TRBJ2-7
d_gene: -
abundance: -
CDR3aa: CASSYATIYEQYF
CDR3nt: TGTGCCAGCAGTTACGCCACCATCTACGAGCAGTACTTC

v_gene: TRBV10-1
j_gene: TRBJ2-2
d_gene: TRBD1
abundance: few
CDR3aa: CASITGTGGGISTGELFF
CDR3nt: TGCGCCAGCATCACTGGTACAGGGGGCGGTATCAGCACCGGGGAGCTGTTTTTT

v_gene: TRBV28
j_gene: TRBJ1-1
d_gene: -
abundance: -
CDR3aa: CASSPAVSGAQGTEAFF
CDR3nt: TGTGCCAGCAGCCCAGCCGTGTCGGGGGCGCAGGGCACTGAAGCTTTCTTT

v_gene: TRBV27
j_gene: TRBJ1-1
d_gene: TRBD1
abundance: -
CDR3aa: CASSQFQGASNTEAFF
CDR3nt: TGTGCCAGCAGCCAATTCCAGGGGGCGTCGAACACTGAAGCTTTCTTT

v_gene: TRBV7-2
j_gene: TRBJ2-1
d_gene: -
abundance: -
CDR3aa: CASSFALSTYNEQFF
CDR3nt: TGTGCCAGCAGCTTTGCCTTGTCTACCTACAATGAGCAGTTCTTC

v_gene: TRBV11-1
j_gene: TRBJ2-2
d_gene: -
abundance: -
CDR3aa: CASSPQTSTGTGELFF
CDR3nt: TGTGCCAGCAGCCCTCAGACTAGTACGGGCACCGGGGAGCTGTTTTTT

v_gene: TRBV27
j_gene: TRBJ2-1
d_gene: -
abundance: few
CDR3aa: CASYMGRGNEQFF
CDR3nt: TGTGCCAGCTACATGGGGCGTGGGAATGAGCAGTTCTTC

v_gene: TRBV6-2/TRBV6-3
j_gene: TRBJ1-2
d_gene: -
abundance: -
CDR3aa: CASSYSTQLGYGYTF
CDR3nt: TGTGCCAGCAGTTACTCGACCCAGCTAGGCTATGGCTACACCTTC

v_gene: TRBV20-1
j_gene: TRBJ2-7
d_gene: -
abundance: -
CDR3aa: CSARDPGLAHEQYF
CDR3nt: TGCAGTGCTAGAGATCCGGGGCTAGCCCACGAGCAGTACTTC

v_gene: TRBV7-8
j_gene: TRBJ1-3
d_gene: -
abundance: -
CDR3aa: CASSFQAAWSSGNTIYF
CDR3nt: TGTGCCAGCAGCTTCCAGGCGGCCTGGAGCTCTGGAAACACCATATATTTT

v_gene: TRBV7-3
j_gene: TRBJ1-4
d_gene: -
abundance: -
CDR3aa: CASSLGEQRPNEKLFF
CDR3nt: TGTGCCAGCAGCTTAGGTGAACAGCGCCCTAATGAAAAACTGTTTTTT

v_gene: TRBV2
j_gene: TRBJ1-2
d_gene: -
abundance: few
CDR3aa: CASSEWARGKLCYTF
CDR3nt: TGTGCCAGCAGTGAATGGGCCAGGGGAAAATTATGCTACACCTTC

v_gene: TRBV11-3
j_gene: TRBJ1-2
d_gene: TRBD1
abundance: -
CDR3aa: CASSNRGDGYTF
CDR3nt: TGTGCCAGCAGCAACAGGGGTGATGGCTACACCTTC

v_gene: TRBV19
j_gene: TRBJ2-7
d_gene: TRBD1
abundance: few
CDR3aa: CATRSPRDRGNEQYF
CDR3nt: TGTGCCACCCGCTCGCCGCGGGACAGGGGAAACGAGCAGTACTTC

v_gene: TRBV5-5
j_gene: TRBJ1-5
d_gene: TRBD1
abundance: -
CDR3aa: CASSLEGGSNQPQHF
CDR3nt: TGTGCCAGCAGCTTAGAAGGGGGCTCCAATCAGCCCCAGCATTTT

v_gene: TRBV20-1
j_gene: TRBJ1-1
d_gene: -
abundance: -
CDR3aa: CSAQGGSNTEAFF
CDR3nt: TGCAGTGCTCAAGGGGGGTCCAACACTGAAGCTTTCTTT

v_gene: TRBV6-1
j_gene: TRBJ2-3
d_gene: TRBD1
abundance: large
CDR3aa: CASSERGQGDPDTQYF
CDR3nt: TGTGCCAGCAGTGAACGAGGACAGGGGGATCCAGATACGCAGTATTTT

v_gene: TRBV27
j_gene: TRBJ2-1
d_gene: -
abundance: many
CDR3aa: CASSLGGFGEQFF
CDR3nt: TGTGCCAGCAGTCTTGGGGGGTTTGGTGAGCAGTTCTTC

v_gene: TRBV28
j_gene: TRBJ1-1
d_gene: -
abundance: hyperexpanded
CDR3aa: CASSSPQVTEAFF
CDR3nt: TGTGCCAGCAGTTCCCCACAGGTCACTGAAGCTTTCTTT

v_gene: TRBV7-2
j_gene: TRBJ1-1
d_gene: -
abundance: once
CDR3aa: CASSLEKGSQGEAFF
CDR3nt: TGTGCCAGCAGCTTAGAGAAGGGGTCTCAAGGTGAAGCCTTCTTT

v_gene: TRBV7-3
j_gene: TRBJ1-1
d_gene: TRBD1
abundance: -
CDR3aa: CASSSDRGAGEAFF
CDR3nt: TGTGCCAGCAGCTCCGACAGGGGGGCTGGTGAAGCTTTCTTT

v_gene: TRBV6-5
j_gene: TRBJ2-3
d_gene: TRBD2
abundance: large
CDR3aa: CASSYNARGLAGQYF
CDR3nt: TGTGCCAGCAGTTACAACGCCAGAGGACTAGCGGGACAGTATTTT

v_gene: TRBV7-7
j_gene: TRBJ2-5
d_gene: -
abundance: -
CDR3aa: CASSIDSRETQYF
CDR3nt: TGTGCTAGCAGCATCGACAGTCGCGAGACCCAGTACTTC

v_gene: TRBV6-1
j_gene: TRBJ2-2
d_gene: TRBD1
abundance: -
CDR3aa: CASSRDRLTGELFF
CDR3nt: TGTGCCAGCAGTAGGGACAGGTTGACCGGGGAGCTGTTTTTT